Listed below are T cell receptor beta chains from one sample, sequenced in a study of blood T cell repertoires in COVID-19. Some clones are missing from TCRdb's copy, which holds only in-frame ones; the method was immunoSEQ multiplex PCR. Here the sample spans about 62,000 clones, about four fifths being singletons. The specimen sequenced was peripheral blood. Source of these receptors: a woman aged 45-65 years with active or convalescent COVID-19. Each CDR3 is given with its conserved first and last residue. Each record gives: V gene, D gene, J gene, clone size, CDR3 DNA, CDR3 protein. The D gene is left open where the match is weak. Clone size is given for some rows only: seen once, a few or many times, or a class if the clone is expanded.

TRBV19	NA	TRBJ1-2	NA	TGTGCCAGTAGTATATCCAGGGAAGGCTACACCTTC	CASSISREGYTF
TRBV27	TRBD1	TRBJ1-1	NA	TGTGCCAGCAGGGGACAGGGGTGGACTGAAGCTTTCTTT	CASRGQGWTEAFF
TRBV19	NA	TRBJ2-3	NA	TGTGCCAGTAGTATAGGCGGACTTGAAGATACGCAGTATTTT	CASSIGGLEDTQYF
TRBV5-1	NA	TRBJ2-5	NA	TGCGATGTTGGCCCAGAGACCCAGTACTTC	CDVGPETQYF
TRBV30	NA	TRBJ1-4	once	TGTGCCTGGAGTTCAGGGTCAACTAATGAAAAACTGTTTTTT	CAWSSGSTNEKLFF
TRBV6-6	TRBD2	TRBJ2-7	NA	TGTGCCAGCAGCTTGGGACTAGCGGGCTACGAGCAGTACTTC	CASSLGLAGYEQYF
TRBV19	TRBD1	TRBJ2-3	NA	TGTGCCAGCAAGGACAGGGGAGGTACAGATACGCAGTATTTT	CASKDRGGTDTQYF
TRBV19	NA	TRBJ1-5	NA	TGTGCCAGTAGGGGCCAGGAACTGATCAATCAGCCCCAGCATTTT	CASRGQELINQPQHF
TRBV11-3	NA	TRBJ2-1	few	TGTGCCAGCAGCTTAGACGGGAGAGTCCACAATGAGCAGTTCTTC	CASSLDGRVHNEQFF
TRBV2	TRBD2	TRBJ2-1	NA	TGTGCCAGCAGTGTGCGAGCGGGAGGGTTCTTCAATGAGCAGTTCTTC	CASSVRAGGFFNEQFF
TRBV30	NA	TRBJ2-7	once	TGTGCCTGGAGTGTACGTGGGGAGCAGCAGTACTTC	CAWSVRGEQQYF
TRBV6-6	NA	TRBJ2-5	NA	TGTGCCAGCAGTTCTCGAGACAGCGCAGAGACCCAGTACTTC	CASSSRDSAETQYF
TRBV4-2	NA	TRBJ2-3	few	TGTGCCAGCAGCCAAGAGAAGAGCCGGGCAGATACGCAGTATTTT	CASSQEKSRADTQYF
TRBV5-1	TRBD1	TRBJ1-1	once	TGCGCCAGCAGCCCAACAGGGGGCGTCGGGAACACTGAAGCTTTCTTT	CASSPTGGVGNTEAFF
TRBV11-2	TRBD1	TRBJ2-7	NA	TGTGCCAGCAGCTTCCCGGGACAGGTCTATCCCCCCTACGAGCAGTACTTC	CASSFPGQVYPPYEQYF
TRBV21-1	NA	TRBJ2-1	NA	TGTGCCAGCAGCAACCGACTCCGGGACAGGGGGTTCGATGAGCAGTTCTTC	CASSNRLRDRGFDEQFF
TRBV4-2	TRBD1	TRBJ1-2	NA	TGTGCCAGCAGCCAACTCGGGACAGCCTTAAACTATGGCTACACCTTC	CASSQLGTALNYGYTF
TRBV24-1	NA	TRBJ2-3	few	TGTGCCACCAGTGGAACAGGGTTTGAGACACGAAATACGCAGTATTTT	CATSGTGFETRNTQYF
TRBV9	TRBD2	TRBJ2-3	NA	TGTGCCAGCAGCGTCGGACTAGAGGTAGCAGATACGCAGTATTTT	CASSVGLEVADTQYF
TRBV6-6	TRBD2	TRBJ2-5	NA	TGTGCCAGCAGTCTAGCGGGGGGAGGTGAGACCCAGTACTTC	CASSLAGGGETQYF
TRBV24-1	TRBD1	TRBJ1-2	once	TGTGCCACCAGTGATGGCCCGGGACAGGGGATCTATGGCTACACCTTC	CATSDGPGQGIYGYTF
TRBV7-9	TRBD2	TRBJ2-3	NA	TGTGCCAGCAGTTCTAAGCGGGGGGGGACAGATACGCAGTATTTT	CASSSKRGGTDTQYF
TRBV4-3	NA	TRBJ2-3	NA	TGCGCCAGCAGCCAAGGGTCTTTTGTGGAGGAGGTAGATACGCAGTATTTT	CASSQGSFVEEVDTQYF
TRBV28	TRBD2	TRBJ2-7	few	TGTGCCAGCAGTTTATCTAGCGGGAGCTACGAGCAGTACTTC	CASSLSSGSYEQYF
TRBV27	NA	TRBJ2-5	few	TGTGCCAGCAGTTTGCGGGGACCACAAGAGACCCAGTACTTC	CASSLRGPQETQYF
TRBV5-1	NA	TRBJ2-5	NA	TGCGCCAGCAGCCCAAAACGGGACAGCGGGGGACAAGAGACCCAGTACTTC	CASSPKRDSGGQETQYF
TRBV6-6	TRBD1	TRBJ1-5	NA	TGTGCCAGCAGTTACTCGACAGGGGCAGGAGATCAGCCCCAGCATTTT	CASSYSTGAGDQPQHF
TRBV30	TRBD1	TRBJ1-2	NA	TGTGCCTGTACCGGGACAGGGTCTCCTGGCTACACCTTC	CACTGTGSPGYTF
TRBV5-8	NA	TRBJ2-3	NA	TGTGCCAGCAGCATGGGGGAGTGGAGCACAGATACGCAGTATTTT	CASSMGEWSTDTQYF
TRBV2	NA	TRBJ1-2	NA	TGTGCCAGCAGTGGGCGAAAGGCATCGGAAACTATTGGCTACACCTTC	CASSGRKASETIGYTF
TRBV19	TRBD1	TRBJ2-5	NA	TGTGCCAGTAGTATAACAGGGGGAATGGAGACCCAGTACTTC	CASSITGGMETQYF
TRBV18	TRBD1	TRBJ1-5	NA	TGTGCCAGCTCACAATCAGGGACAGCCGGTTATCAGCCCCAGCATTTT	CASSQSGTAGYQPQHF
TRBV20-1	TRBD2	TRBJ2-5	NA	TGCAGTGCTAGTGACTTACTAGCGGGGTTCCAAGAGACCCAGTACTTC	CSASDLLAGFQETQYF
TRBV6-4	TRBD2	TRBJ2-2	NA	TGTGCCAGCAGCGCTAGCGGGAGTGGAACCGGGGAGCTGTTTTTT	CASSASGSGTGELFF
TRBV7-9	NA	TRBJ1-4	NA	TGTGCCAGCAGCTACAGGGCAACTAATGAAAAACTGTTTTTT	CASSYRATNEKLFF
TRBV6-2/TRBV6-3	NA	TRBJ2-3	NA	TGTGCCAGCAGCGCACTAGGGGGTACGCAGTATTTT	CASSALGGTQYF
TRBV10-3	NA	TRBJ2-1	NA	TGTGCCATCAGTGGGACGCGGGCCGTGTCCGATGAGCAGTTCTTC	CAISGTRAVSDEQFF
TRBV24-1	TRBD2	TRBJ2-1	once	TGTGCCACCAGTGAACCTGGACTAGCGGGAGTAAGGAATGAGCAGTTCTTC	CATSEPGLAGVRNEQFF
TRBV5-4	TRBD2	TRBJ2-1	NA	TGTGCCAGCAGCTTGGGAGCGGGAACCTACAATGAGCAGTTCTTC	CASSLGAGTYNEQFF
TRBV3-1/TRBV3-2	TRBD2	TRBJ2-1	NA	TGTGCCAGCAGCCAACAATTCGCGGGAGAAGGGACCTACAATGAGCAGTTCTTC	CASSQQFAGEGTYNEQFF
TRBV18	NA	TRBJ1-2	NA	TGTGCCAGCTCGACAGACGAGTGGGGCTACACCTTC	CASSTDEWGYTF
TRBV30	NA	TRBJ1-3	NA	TGTGCCTGGGCAACAGGGGGAAACACCATATATTTT	CAWATGGNTIYF
TRBV7-3	TRBD1	TRBJ2-3	NA	TGTGCCAGCAGCCCGACAGGGACATTCACAGATACGCAGTATTTT	CASSPTGTFTDTQYF
TRBV21-1	NA	TRBJ2-5	NA	TGTGCCAGCAGCAAAGAAGGAGGACAGGGCCGAGAGACCCAGTACTTC	CASSKEGGQGRETQYF
TRBV6-4	TRBD1	TRBJ2-2	few	TGTGCCAGCAGTGTCTACAGGGGCAGCGGGGAGCTGTTTTTT	CASSVYRGSGELFF
TRBV6-5	NA	TRBJ1-1	NA	TGTGCCAGCAGTTATAGGCAGGGCACTGAAGCTTTCTTT	CASSYRQGTEAFF
TRBV29-1	NA	TRBJ1-1	NA	TGCAGCGCCCAGGGGTTCTTGAACACTGAAGCTTTCTTT	CSAQGFLNTEAFF
TRBV7-2	TRBD1	TRBJ2-5	once	TGTGCCAGCAGCCCCTCCGGGACAGGGGTCGAAGAGACCCAGTACTTC	CASSPSGTGVEETQYF
TRBV27	TRBD1	TRBJ1-2	NA	TGTGCCAGCAGTATGCGACGGACAGGGAATAACTATGGCTACACCTTC	CASSMRRTGNNYGYTF
TRBV10-1	NA	TRBJ1-1	few	TGCGCCAGCAGTGAGCCCCTCGGGGTACCGAACACTGAAGCTTTCTTT	CASSEPLGVPNTEAFF
TRBV10-3	TRBD1	TRBJ1-1	NA	TGTGCCATCAGTGAGTCGATGGCAGGGGGACGAGCTTTCTTT	CAISESMAGGRAFF
TRBV12-3/TRBV12-4	NA	TRBJ2-1	many	TGTGCCAGCACAGGCGGGATGGGGCATGAGCAGTTCTTC	CASTGGMGHEQFF
TRBV4-2	TRBD2	TRBJ2-1	NA	TGTGCCAGCAGCCAAGACCTACTAGCGGGATCCCCGCAGCAGCAGTTCTTC	CASSQDLLAGSPQQQFF
TRBV7-9	TRBD2	TRBJ2-1	once	TGTGCCAGCAGCGCTCAAGCGGGAGTCGGACAGCTGGGCAATGAGCAGTTCTTC	CASSAQAGVGQLGNEQFF
TRBV7-2	TRBD2	TRBJ2-3	few	TGTGCCAGCAGCTTAGCGACGTCTAGCGGGGCAGATACGCAGTATTTT	CASSLATSSGADTQYF
TRBV15	TRBD1	TRBJ1-5	once	TGTGCCACCAGCAGAAAAGTCAGGGGGATGACCGAGAGCAATCAGCCCCAGCATTTT	CATSRKVRGMTESNQPQHF
TRBV2	NA	TRBJ1-4	NA	TGTGCCAGCAGTGAAGCGCTGACCAGAGGGGAAAAACTGTTTTTT	CASSEALTRGEKLFF
TRBV7-3	TRBD2	TRBJ2-1	NA	TGTGCCAGCAGCTCCTGGACTAGCGGGAGGTTTAATGAGCAGTTCTTC	CASSSWTSGRFNEQFF
TRBV7-2	NA	TRBJ2-7	NA	TGTGCCAGCAGCTGGGCACCGGGACTCTCCTACGAGCAGTACTTC	CASSWAPGLSYEQYF
TRBV24-1	NA	TRBJ1-2	once	TGTGCCACCAGTGAGGGCGCGGGCCGCTACACCTTC	CATSEGAGRYTF